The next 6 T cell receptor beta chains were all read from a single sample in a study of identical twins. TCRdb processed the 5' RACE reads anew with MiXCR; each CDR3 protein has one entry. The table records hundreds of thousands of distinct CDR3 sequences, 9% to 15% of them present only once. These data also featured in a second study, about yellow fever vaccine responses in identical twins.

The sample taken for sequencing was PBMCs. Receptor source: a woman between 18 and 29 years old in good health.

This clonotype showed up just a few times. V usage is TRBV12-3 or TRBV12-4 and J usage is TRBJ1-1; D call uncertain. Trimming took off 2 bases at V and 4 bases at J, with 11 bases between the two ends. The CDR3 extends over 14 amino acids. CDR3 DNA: TGTGCCAGCAGTTTAATTTCGGTGGGCACTGAAGCTTTCTTT. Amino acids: CASSLISVGTEAFF.

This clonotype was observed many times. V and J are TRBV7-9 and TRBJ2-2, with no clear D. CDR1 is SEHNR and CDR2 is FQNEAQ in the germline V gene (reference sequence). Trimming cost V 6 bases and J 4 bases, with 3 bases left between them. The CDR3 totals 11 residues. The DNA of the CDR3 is TGTGCCAGCAGTATCACCGGGGAGCTGTTTTTT. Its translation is CASSITGELFF.

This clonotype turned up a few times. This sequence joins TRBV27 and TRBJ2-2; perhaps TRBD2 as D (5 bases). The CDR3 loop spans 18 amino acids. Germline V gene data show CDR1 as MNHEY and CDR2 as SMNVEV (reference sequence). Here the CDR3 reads CPPITGKGRETHTGELFF. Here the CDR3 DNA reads TGTCCTCCCATTACGGGAAAGGGTCGGGAAACCCACACCGGGGAGCTGTTTTTT.

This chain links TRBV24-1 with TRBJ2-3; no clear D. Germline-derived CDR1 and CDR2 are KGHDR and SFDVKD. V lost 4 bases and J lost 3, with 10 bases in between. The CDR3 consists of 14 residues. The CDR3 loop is CATSDPPTTDTQYF. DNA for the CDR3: TGTGCCACCAGTGACCCCCCCACGACAGATACGCAGTATTTT.

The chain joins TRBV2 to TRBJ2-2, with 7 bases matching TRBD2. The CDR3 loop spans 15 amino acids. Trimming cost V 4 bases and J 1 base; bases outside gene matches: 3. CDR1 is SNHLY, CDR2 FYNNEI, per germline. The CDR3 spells CASSAERENTGELFF. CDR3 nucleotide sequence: TGTGCCAGCAGTGCTGAGCGGGAGAACACCGGGGAGCTGTTTTTT.

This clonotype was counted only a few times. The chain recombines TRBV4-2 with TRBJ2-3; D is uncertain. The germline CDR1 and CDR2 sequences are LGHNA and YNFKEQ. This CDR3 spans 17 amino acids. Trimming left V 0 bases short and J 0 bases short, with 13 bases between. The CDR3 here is CASSQDLRGISTDTQYF. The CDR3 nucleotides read TGTGCCAGCAGCCAAGATCTCCGAGGAATAAGCACAGATACGCAGTATTTT.